This passage covers 28 T cell receptor beta chains from one sample sequenced in a study of early T cells in non-severe SARS-CoV-2 infection. A single record per CDR3 protein comes from TCRdb applying MiXCR to the 5' RACE reads. The table has tens of thousands of distinct CDR3 sequences, approximately 5.2% seen once. The sequenced sample consisted of whole blood. The origin of the receptors is an adult who was a healthcare worker with PCR-confirmed SARS-CoV-2 infection or an uninfected control (not recorded which).

The chain couples TRBV7-2 to TRBJ2-1, with TRBD2 identical over 8 bases. With V trimmed by 0 bases and J by 5 bases, 3 bases remained unmatched. Germline V gene lookup returns CDR1 SGHTA and CDR2 FQGNSA. The CDR3 covers 15 residues. CDR3 in DNA: TGTGCCAGCAGCTTAGCACTAGCGGCCAACAATGAGCAGTTCTTC. It is translated as CASSLALAANNEQFF.

This clonotype came up many times. V and J are TRBV29-1 and TRBJ1-1, with D unclear. CDR1 and CDR2 (germline): SQVTM, ANQGSEA. The length of the CDR3 is 13 residues. V lost 5 bases, J lost 3 bases, and 13 bases lay in between. This CDR3 reads CSVRAQWDTEAFF. The CDR3 nucleotides read TGCAGCGTTCGTGCTCAGTGGGACACTGAAGCTTTCTTT.

This clonotype showed up many times. V is TRBV18 and J is TRBJ2-1; TRBD2 agrees at 10 bases. CDR3 length: 19 residues. V dropped 8 bases and J dropped 4; count of bases not matched to a gene: 20. CDR1 is KGHSH and CDR2 is LQKENI in the germline V gene. The CDR3 spells CASTYLDRALAGLYNEQFF. In nucleotides, the CDR3 is TGTGCCAGCACGTACCTGGACAGGGCACTAGCGGGACTGTACAATGAGCAGTTCTTC.

This clonotype was picked up many times. V usage is TRBV19 and J usage is TRBJ1-6, with D possibly TRBD1 on 5 matching bases. Germline V gives CDR1 LNHDA, CDR2 SQIVND (reference sequence). Trimming took off 3 bases at V and 9 bases at J, with 12 bases between the two ends. The CDR3 totals 14 residues. CDR3 region: CASSIGSGLSPLHF. CDR3 nucleotides: TGTGCCAGTAGTATCGGATCGGGGCTTTCACCCCTCCACTTT.

This clonotype has a count of ten or more. The chain couples TRBV29-1 to TRBJ2-3; perhaps D is TRBD1 or TRBD2 (5 bases each). This CDR3 comprises 15 residues. The V gene lost 3 bases and the J gene lost 3 bases, with 16 bases spanning the gap. Germline V gene lookup returns CDR1 SQVTM and CDR2 ANQGSEA. CDR3 amino acids: CSVDDRDLTTDTQYF. The CDR3 DNA reads TGCAGCGTTGACGACCGGGACCTCACTACAGATACGCAGTATTTT.

This clonotype was found a few times. The chain employs TRBV7-6 and TRBJ2-6; weak D call: TRBD2 (6 bases). The CDR3 extends over 17 amino acids. V gave up 5 bases and J gave up 4 bases, with 18 bases separating them. In germline, CDR1 is SGHVS, CDR2 FNYEAQ. The CDR3 nucleotides read TGTGCCAGCAGCGCCCCGGGAGCCTTCTGGGGGGCCAACGTCCTGACTTTC. Its translation: CASSAPGAFWGANVLTF. The whole variable domain, filled in from reference TRBV7-6 and TRBJ2-6, reads GAGVSQSPRYKVTKRGQDVALRCDPISGHVSLYWYRQALGQGPEFLTYFNYEAQQDKSGLPNDRFSAERPEGSISTLTIQRTEQRDSAMYRCASSAPGAFWGANVLTFGAGSRLTVL.

This clonotype was seen a few times. J is TRBJ2-5 and V is TRBV6-1; 10 positions agree with TRBD2. Germline V gene sequence: CDR1 MNHNS, CDR2 SASEGT. The CDR3 length is 15 residues. Unmatched junction bases numbered 5, after V lost 3 bases and J lost 4 bases. The CDR3 is CASSEASGSLETQYF. The CDR3 DNA reads as TGTGCCAGCAGTGAGGCTAGCGGGAGTTTAGAGACCCAGTACTTC.

The rearrangement joins TRBV28 to TRBJ2-3, with D hard to call. The CDR3 loop spans 17 amino acids. Trimming took off 3 bases at V and 3 bases at J, with 19 bases between the two ends. Germline CDR1 is MDHEN and CDR2 is SYDVKM. Here the CDR3 reads CASSFPPMGGFTDTQYF. CDR3 DNA sequence: TGTGCCAGCAGTTTCCCCCCAATGGGCGGCTTTACAGATACGCAGTATTTT.

This clonotype was detected ten times or more. The rearrangement joins TRBV19 to TRBJ2-5; D may be TRBD1 or TRBD2 (5 bases each). CDR3 length: 14 amino acids. Deletions cut 5 bases from V and 3 bases from J, with 13 bases between. Germline CDR1 and CDR2: LNHDA and SQIVND (reference sequence). CDR3 sequence reads: CASSPRDGKETQYF. CDR3 nucleotide sequence: TGTGCCAGTAGTCCCCGGGACGGAAAAGAGACCCAGTACTTC.

This clonotype was observed many times. The chain uses TRBV5-4 and TRBJ2-6; D is possibly TRBD1 (5 bases). In germline, CDR1 is SGHNT, CDR2 YYREEE (reference sequence). This CDR3 comprises 15 residues. V lost 3 bases and J lost 0, with 7 bases in between. Written as DNA, the CDR3 is TGTGCCAGCAGCTCGCAGGGCTCTGGGGCCAACGTCCTGACTTTC. Its protein product is CASSSQGSGANVLTF.

There are many counts of this clonotype. The rearrangement links TRBV28 to TRBJ2-7; no definite D call. The CDR3 spans 13 residues. V was clipped by 6 bases and J by 2 bases, with 11 bases between them. Germline loops: CDR1 MDHEN, CDR2 SYDVKM. The CDR3 bases are TGTGCCAGCAGGGGTGGAACTACCTACGAGCAGTACTTC. It codes for CASRGGTTYEQYF.

This clonotype showed up just a few times. The rearrangement uses TRBV5-1 and TRBJ2-5; TRBD1 aligns across 7 bases. The trim removed 4 bases at V and 2 bases at J, leaving 8 bases unmatched. Germline assignment: CDR1 SGHRS and CDR2 YFSETQ. The CDR3 length is 15 residues. CDR3 region: CASSLGQVKQETQYF. CDR3 DNA sequence: TGCGCCAGCAGCCTAGGACAGGTCAAACAAGAGACCCAGTACTTC.

The rearrangement uses TRBV2 and TRBJ2-7; 7 bases align to TRBD1. Germline CDR1 SNHLY, CDR2 FYNNEI. This CDR3 is 15 amino acids long. Trimming removed 1 base from V and 2 bases from J; junction bases left unmatched: 5. CDR3 region: CASSEGQGPAYEQYF. CDR3 DNA: TGTGCCAGCAGTGAAGGACAGGGTCCAGCCTACGAGCAGTACTTC.

This chain links TRBV2 with TRBJ2-7; 8 bases align to TRBD2. Germline CDR1 SNHLY, CDR2 FYNNEI. The junction had 3 bases not matched to a gene; V was cut back by 5 bases and J by 6 bases. The CDR3 has 12 residues. CDR3 region: CASSRLASEQYF. Written as DNA, the CDR3 is TGTGCCAGCAGTCGACTAGCGAGCGAGCAGTACTTC.

The sample holds many counts of this clonotype. The V gene is TRBV2, the J gene TRBJ1-2; D not certain. The germline V gene encodes CDR1 SNHLY and CDR2 FYNNEI. V lost 5 bases and J lost 4, with 17 bases in between. The CDR3 extends over 15 amino acids. CDR3 residues: CASSQAMVSLYGYTF. In DNA form, the CDR3 reads TGTGCCAGCAGTCAGGCGATGGTCTCTCTCTATGGCTACACCTTC.

This clonotype was found many times. The chain employs TRBV18 and TRBJ2-7; D is uncertain. In germline, CDR1 is KGHSH, CDR2 LQKENI. V lost 6 bases and J 3 bases, leaving 12 bases between the germline ends. The CDR3 consists of 13 residues. The CDR3 loop is CASSLGMYYEQYF. The CDR3 nucleotides read TGTGCCAGCTCGCTCGGCATGTACTACGAGCAGTACTTC.

This clonotype has only a few counts. The genes are TRBV12-3 or TRBV12-4 and TRBJ1-1, with D possibly TRBD1 on 5 matching bases. V lost 0 bases and J 3 bases, leaving 11 bases between the germline ends. The CDR3 has 15 residues. The CDR3 DNA is TGTGCCAGCAGTTTAGCGCAGGGATGGGACACTGAAGCTTTCTTT. It translates to CASSLAQGWDTEAFF.

This sequence joins TRBV10-3 and TRBJ2-7; D gene unclear. The CDR3 has 19 amino acids. Trimming left V 2 bases short and J 2 bases short, with 25 bases between. In germline, CDR1 is ENHRY, CDR2 SYGVKD. CDR3 nucleotides: TGTGCCATCAGTGAGCCTACCTTGATTCCTCTCCGGAAACCCTACGAGCAGTACTTC. Translated, it gives CAISEPTLIPLRKPYEQYF.

This clonotype has a count of ten or more. The rearrangement links TRBV6-1 to TRBJ2-7; 7 nucleotides match TRBD1. The V segment lost 3 bases and the J segment 3 bases; nucleotides outside the gene matches: 8. Per the germline V gene, CDR1 is MNHNS and CDR2 is SASEGT. The CDR3 loop spans 15 amino acids. CDR3 in amino acids: CASSDRDRYNYEQYF. CDR3 DNA sequence: TGTGCCAGCAGTGATCGGGACAGATACAACTACGAGCAGTACTTC.

This clonotype was counted at least ten times. The chain recombines TRBV4-3 with TRBJ2-7; D is undetermined. Trimming took off 1 base at V and 1 base at J, with 11 bases between the two ends. Germline CDR1 reads LGHNA; CDR2 reads YSLEER. The CDR3 has 15 amino acids. This chain's CDR3 is CASSQGSFPSYEQYF. The CDR3 region has the DNA TGCGCCAGCAGCCAAGGTTCCTTCCCTTCCTACGAGCAGTACTTC.

This clonotype was found a few times. The CDR3 loop is CASSMGQGAFSLKDGYTF. CDR3 in DNA: TGTGCCAGTAGTATGGGACAGGGGGCTTTCTCACTTAAGGATGGCTACACCTTC. The chain recombines TRBV19 with TRBJ1-2, with TRBD1 matching 12 bases. This CDR3 is 18 amino acids long. The trim removed 3 bases at V and 6 bases at J, leaving 14 bases unmatched. The V gene's germline CDR1 is LNHDA and CDR2 SQIVND (reference sequence). The full variable domain, with the rest looked up from reference TRBV19 and TRBJ1-2, is DGGITQSPKYLFRKEGQNVTLSCEQNLNHDAMYWYRQDPGQGLRLIYYSQIVNDFQKGDIAEGYSVSREKKESFPLTVTSAQKNPTAFYLCASSMGQGAFSLKDGYTFGSGTRLTVV.

This clonotype was detected ten times or more. The chain recombines TRBV20-1 with TRBJ2-1; 9 nucleotides line up with TRBD2. CDR1 is DFQATT and CDR2 is SNEGSKA in the germline V gene (reference sequence). With 3 bases clipped from V and 7 bases from J, the junction kept 10 bases outside the gene matches. The CDR3 runs to 15 residues. The CDR3 region is CSARDSGRASNEQFF. CDR3 nucleotide sequence: TGCAGTGCTAGGGATAGCGGGAGAGCTAGTAATGAGCAGTTCTTC.

In its sample, this clonotype was seen many times. The CDR3 reads CASSLEGQGTDTQYF. In DNA, the CDR3 is TGCGCCAGCAGCTTGGAGGGACAGGGGACAGATACGCAGTATTTT. The rearrangement uses TRBV5-1 and TRBJ2-3; 10 bases match TRBD1. CDR1 SGHRS and CDR2 YFSETQ come from the germline V gene. The CDR3 covers 15 residues. Losses at the gene ends were 0 bases for V and 3 bases for J; bases not matched to a gene: 1.

This clonotype was seen only a few times. This sequence joins TRBV6-6 and TRBJ2-2; 8 nucleotides align to TRBD1. This CDR3 contains 14 residues. Germline-derived CDR1 and CDR2 are MNHNY and SVGAGI (reference sequence). The junction had 2 bases not matched to a gene; V was cut back by 8 bases and J by 0 bases. The CDR3 nucleotides are TGTGCCAGCTTGGGACAGGCGAACACCGGGGAGCTGTTTTTT. Amino acids: CASLGQANTGELFF.

This clonotype is medium-sized (0.01 to 0.1%) within its sample. The rearrangement links TRBV6-2 or TRBV6-3 to TRBJ1-5; unclear D gene. V was clipped by 2 bases and J by 3 bases, with 11 bases between them. Per the germline V gene, CDR1 is MNHEY and CDR2 is SVGEGT. The CDR3 is 15 residues long. The DNA of the CDR3 is TGTGCCAGCAGTTACGTCGCAGGTTACAATCAGCCCCAGCATTTT. This gives the protein CASSYVAGYNQPQHF.

This clonotype has more than one count but fewer than ten. The chain carries TRBV6-6 and TRBJ2-6, with D unresolved. Trimming cost V 4 bases and J 3 bases, with 10 bases left between them. The CDR3 has 15 amino acids. The germline CDR1 and CDR2 sequences are MNHNY and SVGAGI (reference sequence). CDR3 coding DNA: TGTGCCAGCAGTTTTACACTGGATGGGGCCAACGTCCTGACTTTC. Its protein product is CASSFTLDGANVLTF.

This clonotype was observed a few times. The chain links TRBV14 to TRBJ2-1; D gene ambiguous. Germline V lookup: CDR1 SGHDN, CDR2 FVKESK. This CDR3 contains 18 residues. The V end was cut by 1 base, the J end by 1 base, with 17 bases between. The CDR3 coding sequence is TGTGCCAGCAGCCAAGTTGGCAGAGATTATTGGTCCTACAATGAGCAGTTCTTC. Its translation is CASSQVGRDYWSYNEQFF.

This clonotype has at least ten counts. The rearrangement links TRBV18 to TRBJ2-6; D perhaps matches TRBD2 (6 bases). The germline CDR1 and CDR2 sequences are KGHSH and LQKENI. Trimming cost V 3 bases and J 4 bases, with 16 bases left between them. The CDR3 runs to 17 residues. CDR3 protein: CASSPIQQGRGANVLTF. CDR3 DNA: TGTGCCAGCTCACCGATCCAACAAGGGAGGGGGGCCAACGTCCTGACTTTC.